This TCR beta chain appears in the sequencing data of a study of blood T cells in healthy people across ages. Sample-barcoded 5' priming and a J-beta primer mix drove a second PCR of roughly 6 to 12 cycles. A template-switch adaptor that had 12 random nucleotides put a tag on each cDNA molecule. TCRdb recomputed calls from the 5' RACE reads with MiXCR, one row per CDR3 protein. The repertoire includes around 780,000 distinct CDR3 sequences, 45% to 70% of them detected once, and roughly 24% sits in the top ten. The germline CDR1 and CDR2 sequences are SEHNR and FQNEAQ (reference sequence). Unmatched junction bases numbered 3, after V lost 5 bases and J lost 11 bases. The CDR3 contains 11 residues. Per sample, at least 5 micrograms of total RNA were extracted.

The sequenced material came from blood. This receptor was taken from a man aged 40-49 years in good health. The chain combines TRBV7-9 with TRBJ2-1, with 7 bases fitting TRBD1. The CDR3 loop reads CASSQGQKQFF. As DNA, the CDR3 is TGTGCCAGCAGCCAGGGACAGAAGCAGTTCTTC.